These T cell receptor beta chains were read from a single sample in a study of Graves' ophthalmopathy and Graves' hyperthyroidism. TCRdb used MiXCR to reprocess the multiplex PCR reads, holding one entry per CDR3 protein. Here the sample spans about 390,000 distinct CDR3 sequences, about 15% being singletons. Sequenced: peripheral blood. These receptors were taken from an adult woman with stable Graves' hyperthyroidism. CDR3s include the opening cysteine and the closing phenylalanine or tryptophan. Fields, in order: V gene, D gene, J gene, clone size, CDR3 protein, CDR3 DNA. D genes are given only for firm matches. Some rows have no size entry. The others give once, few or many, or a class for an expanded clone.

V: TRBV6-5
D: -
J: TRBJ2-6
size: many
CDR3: CASSYSVAGPGANVLTF
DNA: TGTGCCAGCAGTTACTCTGTGGCAGGGCCTGGGGCCAACGTCCTGACTTTC

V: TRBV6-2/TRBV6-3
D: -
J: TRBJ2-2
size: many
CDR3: CASSYESLGRGDTGELFF
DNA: TGTGCCAGCAGTTACGAGTCCTTAGGGAGAGGGGACACCGGGGAGCTGTTTTTT

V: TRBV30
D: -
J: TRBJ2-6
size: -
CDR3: CAWDGHSGANVLTF
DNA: TGTGCCTGGGACGGACACTCTGGGGCCAACGTCCTGACTTTC

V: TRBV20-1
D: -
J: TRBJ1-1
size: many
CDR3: CSASGTRNTEAFF
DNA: TGCAGTGCTTCCGGGACTCGGAACACTGAAGCTTTCTTT

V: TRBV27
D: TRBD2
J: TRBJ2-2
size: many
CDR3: CASSLLGTRRGTGELFF
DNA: TGTGCCAGCAGTTTATTGGGGACTAGGCGCGGCACCGGGGAGCTGTTTTTT

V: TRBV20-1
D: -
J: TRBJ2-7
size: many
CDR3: CKVGGGSYEQYF
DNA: TGCAAAGTAGGGGGAGGGTCGTACGAGCAGTACTTC

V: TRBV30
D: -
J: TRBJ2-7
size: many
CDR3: CAWSVRRGVEQYF
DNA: TGTGCCTGGAGTGTACGGAGAGGAGTCGAGCAGTACTTC

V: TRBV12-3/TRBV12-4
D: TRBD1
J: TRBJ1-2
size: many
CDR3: CASSLTGNYGYTF
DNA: TGTGCCAGCAGCTTGACAGGGAACTATGGCTACACCTTC

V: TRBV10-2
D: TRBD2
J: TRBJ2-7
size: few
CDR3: CASSISGSWGSYEQYF
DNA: TGCGCCAGCAGTATAAGCGGGAGCTGGGGCTCCTACGAGCAGTACTTC

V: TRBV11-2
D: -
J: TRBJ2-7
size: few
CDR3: CASSPPGTRWEQYF
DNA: TGTGCCAGCAGCCCCCCAGGGACTCGGTGGGAGCAGTACTTC

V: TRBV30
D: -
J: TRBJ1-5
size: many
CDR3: CAWSLRAGTNSNQPQHF
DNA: TGTGCCTGGAGTTTACGTGCCGGGACAAATAGCAATCAGCCCCAGCATTTT

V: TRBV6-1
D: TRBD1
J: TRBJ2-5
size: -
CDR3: CASSPQGYQETQYF
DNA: TGTGCCAGCAGCCCACAGGGGTACCAAGAGACCCAGTACTTC

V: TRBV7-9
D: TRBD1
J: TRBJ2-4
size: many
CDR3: CASSTRQGWTVGAKNIQYF
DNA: TGTGCCAGCAGCACTCGACAGGGTTGGACTGTTGGGGCCAAAAACATTCAGTACTTC

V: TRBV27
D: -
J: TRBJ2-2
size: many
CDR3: CASSLDYRAGTGELFF
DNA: TGTGCCAGCAGTCTAGATTATAGGGCGGGCACCGGGGAGCTGTTTTTT

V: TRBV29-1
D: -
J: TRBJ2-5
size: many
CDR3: CSVEDQGRGGETQYF
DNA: TGCAGCGTTGAAGATCAGGGCAGGGGAGGAGAGACCCAGTACTTC

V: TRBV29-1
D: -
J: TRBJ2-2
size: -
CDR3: CSVDLGGTGELFF
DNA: TGCAGCGTTGATCTCGGCGGTACCGGGGAGCTGTTTTTT

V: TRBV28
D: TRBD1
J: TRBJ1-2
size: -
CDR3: CASTDRGDGYTF
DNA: TGTGCCAGCACCGACAGGGGCGACGGCTACACCTTC

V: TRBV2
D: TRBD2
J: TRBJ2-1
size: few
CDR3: CASSQMGLATYNEQFF
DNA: TGTGCCAGCAGTCAAATGGGACTAGCTACCTACAATGAGCAGTTCTTC

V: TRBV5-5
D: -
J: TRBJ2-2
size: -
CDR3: CAPKRTGELCF
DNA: TGTGCTCCGAAGCGCACCGGGGAGCTGTGTTTT

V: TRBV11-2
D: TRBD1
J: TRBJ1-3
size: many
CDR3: CASSSPRGTGNTIYF
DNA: TGTGCCAGCAGCTCCCCCAGGGGGACAGGAAACACCATATATTTT

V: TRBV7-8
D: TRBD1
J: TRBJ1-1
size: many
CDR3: CASSSGQGRVNTEAFF
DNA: TGTGCCAGCAGCTCGGGACAGGGGAGGGTGAACACTGAAGCTTTCTTT

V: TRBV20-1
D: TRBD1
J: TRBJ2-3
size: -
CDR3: CSAKGQGAADTQYF
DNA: TGCAGTGCTAAGGGACAGGGGGCCGCAGATACGCAGTATTTT

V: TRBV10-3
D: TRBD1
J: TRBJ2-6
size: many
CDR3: CATSRDRGGPGANVLTF
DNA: TGTGCCACGAGCCGGGACAGGGGGGGGCCCGGGGCCAACGTCCTGACTTTC

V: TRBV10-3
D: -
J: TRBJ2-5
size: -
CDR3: CAISESFQGGFAAQYF
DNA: TGTGCCATCAGTGAGTCTTTCCAGGGGGGCTTTGCGGCCCAGTACTTC

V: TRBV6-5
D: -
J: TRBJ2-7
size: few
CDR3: CASSSSRDSNF
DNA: TGTGCCAGCAGTTCGAGCCGGGACTCAAACTTC

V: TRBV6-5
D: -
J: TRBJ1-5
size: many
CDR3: CASSYSGVRGDQPQHF
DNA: TGTGCCAGCAGTTACTCGGGTGTCAGGGGAGATCAGCCCCAGCATTTT

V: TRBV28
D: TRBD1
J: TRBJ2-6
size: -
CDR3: CASSWTGSSSGANVLTF
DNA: TGTGCCAGCAGTTGGACAGGCTCGTCCTCTGGGGCCAACGTCCTGACTTTC

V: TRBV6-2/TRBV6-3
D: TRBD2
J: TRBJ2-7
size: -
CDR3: CASSPGTSGRSPYEQYF
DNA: TGTGCCAGCTCACCCGGGACTAGCGGGAGGAGCCCCTACGAGCAGTACTTC

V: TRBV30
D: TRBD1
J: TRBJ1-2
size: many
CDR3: CAWSGAGQVTYGYTF
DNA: TGTGCCTGGAGTGGGGCAGGACAGGTGACTTATGGCTACACCTTC

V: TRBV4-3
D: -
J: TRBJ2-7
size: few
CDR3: CASSQGRGTYEQYF
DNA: TGCGCCAGCAGCCAGGGGCGGGGCACCTACGAGCAGTACTTC

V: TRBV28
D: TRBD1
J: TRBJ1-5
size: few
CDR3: CASSILPGQGDQPQHF
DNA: TGTGCCAGCAGTATTTTACCGGGACAGGGAGATCAGCCCCAGCATTTT

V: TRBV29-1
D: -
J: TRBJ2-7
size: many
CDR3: CSGGATSYEQYF
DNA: TGCAGCGGGGGGGCGACTTCCTACGAGCAGTACTTC